The clone carrying this T cell receptor beta chain has a handful of counts. The antigen remains unidentified. This sample is drawn from a study of cytomegalovirus exposure and HLA in healthy donors. Study at large: A previous analysis identified 95 million to 140 million unique TCR beta sequences derived from some 200 million T cells.

This PCR relied on a set of 60 Vbeta primers and 13 Jbeta primers. Profiled with immunoSEQ multiplex PCR; TCRdb holds only in-frame clones, not every one. The table shows roughly 130,000 clones, with about 73% occurring only once. This CDR3 region has 14 residues. Germline lookup yields CDR1 MNHNS and CDR2 SASEGT. V was trimmed by 7 bases and J by 6 bases, leaving 18 bases between them. Notes on the study in general: Among immune exposure information, only CMV serostatus was available. Certain indistinguishable V segments, among them TRBV6-2 and TRBV6-3, were excluded.

Regarding donors, all were healthy bone marrow donors. The V gene is TRBV6-1, the J gene TRBJ1-1; D perhaps matches TRBD1 (6 bases). The sequenced material came from PBMCs. This receptor was taken from a woman aged 50 to 60 in good health and CMV-seropositive. The CDR3 loop reads CASILSAGGPEAFF. DNA for the CDR3: TGTGCCAGCATCCTCTCGGCGGGGGGCCCTGAAGCTTTCTTT.